The present entry profiles one T cell receptor beta chain with its context. The method was immunoSEQ multiplex PCR; TCRdb's version includes in-frame clones alone and lacks a portion of them. The sample has 73,000 or so clones, 80% to 90% seen once. The germline gives CDR1 LGHDT, CDR2 YNNKEL (reference sequence). The CDR3 length is 15 residues. V lost 1 base, J lost 8 bases, and 7 bases stayed unmatched. The data stem from a study of T cell responses to AZD1222 COVID-19 vaccine. The sample here was peripheral blood, taken on day 0 of AZD1222 vaccination. The chain has TRBV3-1 (or the pseudogene TRBV3-2) and TRBJ2-1; the match to TRBD2 covers 8 bases. This TCR came from an adult in good health. The CDR3 DNA follows: TGTGCCAGCAGCCAAGGGGTAGCGGGGTTATATGAGCAGTTCTTC. Translating gives CASSQGVAGLYEQFF.